This is a list of T cell receptor beta chains from one sample in a study of T cells in Graves' hyperthyroidism and ophthalmopathy. TCRdb itself ran the multiplex PCR reads through MiXCR, one entry per CDR3 protein. The sample contains roughly 740,000 distinct CDR3 sequences, roughly 15% of which appear only once. The material sequenced was blood. Receptors originate from a man younger than 30 with Graves' hyperthyroidism. Both conserved end residues are part of each CDR3. The order of the fields is V gene, clone size, J gene, D gene, CDR3 DNA, CDR3 protein. A D gene is named only where the DNA matches it firmly. Some rows mark clone size as missing; the rest say once, few, many or name a class of expanded clone.

TRBV20-1,-,TRBJ1-2,-,TGCAGTGCTAGGACAGCGGGAAGACATGGCTACACCTTC,CSARTAGRHGYTF
TRBV30,few,TRBJ1-5,TRBD1,TGTGCCTGGAGCCCCGGGACAGGGGATCAGCCCCAGCATTTT,CAWSPGTGDQPQHF
TRBV30,-,TRBJ1-2,-,TGTGCCTGGATTCGGGCCCCGACTGACTATGGCTACACCTTC,CAWIRAPTDYGYTF
TRBV7-9,many,TRBJ2-5,TRBD1,TGTGCCAGCAGCGACAGGACAGGGGGGGAGACCCAGTACTTC,CASSDRTGGETQYF
TRBV27,many,TRBJ1-1,-,TGTGCCAGCAGCTTGGGACTGGACACTGAAGCTTTCTTT,CASSLGLDTEAFF
TRBV7-2,-,TRBJ2-1,-,TGTGCCAGCAGCTTAGTAGCGGCCATGCAGTTCTTC,CASSLVAAMQFF
TRBV12-5,many,TRBJ2-3,TRBD2,TGTGCTAGTGGTTCCGGGACTAGTGGCACAGATACGCAGTATTTT,CASGSGTSGTDTQYF
TRBV11-2,-,TRBJ2-7,-,TGTGCCAGCAGGATCCAGGGGGGCAACGAGCAGTACTTC,CASRIQGGNEQYF
TRBV6-6,-,TRBJ1-2,-,TGTGCCAGCAGTTACTACAGTGGGGGCTATGGCTACACCTTC,CASSYYSGGYGYTF
TRBV11-1,few,TRBJ2-7,-,TGTGCCAGCAGCCCCGGGACCCTCGGCGAGCAGTACTTC,CASSPGTLGEQYF
TRBV3-1,-,TRBJ1-5,-,TGTGCCAGCAGCGCGACAGCGGTACGGCATTTT,CASSATAVRHF
TRBV6-5,few,TRBJ2-4,TRBD2,TGTGCCAGCAGTTACTGGGCTAGCGGGAGCGACATTCAGTACTTC,CASSYWASGSDIQYF
TRBV27,-,TRBJ2-1,-,TGTGCCAGCAGTTCGATAAGCGAGGGTGAGCAGTTCTTC,CASSSISEGEQFF
TRBV2,-,TRBJ2-1,TRBD2,TGTGCCAGCACTCCCCTACGCGCTAGCGGGCGGAATGAGCAGTTCTTC,CASTPLRASGRNEQFF
TRBV11-2,many,TRBJ2-7,-,TGTGCCAGCACCATCGGACAGAGGCTCTACTACGAGCAGTACTTC,CASTIGQRLYYEQYF
TRBV4-1,-,TRBJ1-4,-,TGCGCCAGCAGCCAAGAGGGAGGGGAGTATGAAAAACTGTTTTTT,CASSQEGGEYEKLFF
TRBV19,few,TRBJ2-7,TRBD1,TGTGCCAGTAGTATAGGTGGGACAGGGGAGATGTACGAGCAGTACTTC,CASSIGGTGEMYEQYF